This entry concerns a single TCR beta chain. This clone's antigen is unknown. There are no base qualities to consult, and no much larger clone falls within one base. The entry originates in a study of T cell repertoires in cytomegalovirus infection (dated by TCRdb to between 2017 and 2020). Background for the entire study: Alongside well-studied HLA-B-restricted epitopes, the peptide stimulations were aimed at recently identified HLA-C-restricted CMV epitopes, whose presentation resists viral immunomodulation. Donor HLA type was relevant to the analysis, as public TCR beta signatures indicated carriage of CMV infection together with the matching HLA type.

V is clipped by 5 bases and J by 1 base, and the sequence between their germline boundaries is 16 bases long. CDR3 length: 16 amino acids, cysteine to phenylalanine. The only DNA kept is the CDR3, 48 bases in frame from the first base. Sequences SEHNR (CDR1) and FQNEAQ (CDR2) are obtained from the germline V gene (reference sequence). TCRdb records Illumina HiSeq 1500 as the sequencer. The raw public data were reprocessed by TCRdb itself: fastp quality trimming at Q25, MiXCR clonotype calling, in-frame beta chains only. CDR3 protein duplicates are merged, each entry listing the most common genes and DNA. This sample is represented by hundreds of thousands of distinct CDR3 sequences; approximately 32% of them were singletons. Of the sample, approximately 13% falls within the top ten clones. General conclusions and limits of the study: The ex vivo response was dominated by HLA-C-restricted CMV-specific TCR beta clonotypes, which also provided the single most frequent clonotype in two of eight donors. In both this cohort and an independent approximately 370-donor cohort, the cumulative frequency of public TCR beta family members distinguished carriers of CMV infection plus the relevant HLA type.

The treatment or condition label on this specimen signifies: in vitro stimulation with specific CMV peptide epitopes to enrich CMV-specific T cells. The rearrangement joined TRBV7-9 to TRBJ2-3; the D segment could be TRBD2, given 5 matching bases. The source was cultured CD8+ T cells from PBMCs, collected from culture after CMV antigen stimulation. The sequence derives from a human donor in good health (CMV status not recorded). Some clones in this sample may be carry-over from other donors' samples. The base sequence is TGTGCCAGCAGCCCCCCTTCCGGGGTGGGCACAGATACGCAGTATTTT. Translation gives CASSPPSGVGTDTQYF.